The subject of this entry is one TCR beta chain. Antigen specificity is unknown. Each PCR replicate from the sorted subsets contained about 200 ng DNA, which is roughly 33,000 T cell genomes. Sequenced by immunoSEQ multiplex PCR; TCRdb stores in-frame clones only, minus some. The sample records about 2 million clones, about 94% being singletons. Trimming removed 1 base at V and 8 bases at J, with 17 bases between. Germline V gives CDR1 SGHTA, CDR2 FQGNSA. CDR3 length: 15 residues. Positive CCR7 selection of CD45RO-negative cells yielded the naive CD8 cells, and terminally differentiated effector memory CD45RA+ cells were excluded. The sample is drawn from a study of shared clonotypes between healthy human individuals. Study context: Those who served as donors were a couple of women and a few men between the ages of 18 and 49. Study-wide results and limits: Specimens sampled were limited to blood, with tissue repertoires likely differing.

The rearrangement uses TRBV7-2 and TRBJ1-2; perhaps TRBD1 as D (6 bases). This receptor was obtained from a man aged 18 to 30 in good health. Sequencing was done on a sample of naive CD8+ T cells sorted from blood. CDR3 DNA sequence: TGTGCCAGCAGCTTAGAATGGGGGCCCCCTCGCGGCTACACCTTC. This codes for CASSLEWGPPRGYTF.